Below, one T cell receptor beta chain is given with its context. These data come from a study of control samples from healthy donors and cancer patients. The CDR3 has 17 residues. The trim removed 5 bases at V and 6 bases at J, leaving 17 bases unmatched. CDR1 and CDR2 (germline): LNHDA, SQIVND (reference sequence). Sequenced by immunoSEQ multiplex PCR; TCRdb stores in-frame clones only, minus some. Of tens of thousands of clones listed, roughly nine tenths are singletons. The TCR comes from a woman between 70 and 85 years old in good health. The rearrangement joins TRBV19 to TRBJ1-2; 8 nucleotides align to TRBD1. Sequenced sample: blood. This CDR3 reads CASSFWTGRTRYHGYTF. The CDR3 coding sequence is TGTGCCAGTAGTTTTTGGACAGGGAGGACGAGGTATCATGGCTACACCTTC. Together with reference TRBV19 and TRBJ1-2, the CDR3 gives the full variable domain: DGGITQSPKYLFRKEGQNVTLSCEQNLNHDAMYWYRQDPGQGLRLIYYSQIVNDFQKGDIAEGYSVSREKKESFPLTVTSAQKNPTAFYLCASSFWTGRTRYHGYTFGSGTRLTVV.